This entry lists 8 T cell receptor beta chains sequenced from one sample in a study of naive and memory T cell subsets. Study conclusions and caveats: Especially in CD8 cells, naive repertoires contained a few larger clonotypes, possibly CD45RA-re-expressing memory cells.

Both TRBC1 and TRBC2 were covered by a beta constant-region primer of two equimolar oligonucleotides. Nested alpha and beta constant-region primers with the SP2 primer drove four PCR rounds on ligated cDNA. TCRdb re-called the UMI-ligation and nested PCR reads through MiXCR, storing one row per CDR3 protein. This sample carries 150,000 or so distinct CDR3 sequences, 22% of them seen once, and the ten largest clones take 0.11%. These receptors lack a known antigen. The sequencing input was naive CD4+ T cells from blood. All receptors come from a human donor in good health.

This clonotype came up a few times. The chain has TRBV6-2 or TRBV6-3 and TRBJ2-2; 10 bases are a match to TRBD2. Germline CDR1 MNHEY, CDR2 SVGEGT. There are 18 residues in the CDR3. Trimming took 5 bases from V and 4 from J; bases not matched to a gene: 13. Here the CDR3 reads CASSPKRLAGALTGELFF. Here the CDR3 DNA reads TGTGCCAGCAGTCCCAAACGACTAGCGGGTGCTCTCACCGGGGAGCTGTTTTTT.

The rearrangement uses TRBV29-1 and TRBJ2-5; D may be TRBD1 (5 bases). Trimming removed 8 bases from V and 5 bases from J, with 15 bases in between. CDR1 SQVTM and CDR2 ANQGSEA come from the germline V gene. The CDR3 runs to 12 residues. CDR3 sequence: CSSSGPSETQYF. The CDR3 DNA reads TGCAGCTCCTCAGGGCCTTCTGAGACCCAGTACTTC.

The chain recombines TRBV5-1 with TRBJ1-1; a weak D match, TRBD1 (6 bases). Germline V lookup: CDR1 SGHRS, CDR2 YFSETQ. Trimming removed 3 bases at V and 4 bases at J, with 13 bases between. This CDR3 is 14 amino acids long. This chain's CDR3 is CASSSRPGATEAFF. CDR3 nucleotides: TGCGCCAGCAGCTCACGACCAGGGGCCACTGAAGCTTTCTTT.

V gene TRBV5-1 combines with J gene TRBJ1-1; D unclear. The V end lost 2 bases, the J end lost 1 base, and 12 bases lay between the germline ends. Per germline, CDR1 SGHRS and CDR2 YFSETQ. This CDR3 has 15 residues. The CDR3 nucleotides are TGCGCCAGCAGCTTTCCGGGTCAGCAGAACACTGAAGCTTTCTTT. It is translated as CASSFPGQQNTEAFF.

The rearrangement joins TRBV3-1 to TRBJ1-5, with D unclear. CDR1 is LGHDT and CDR2 is YNNKEL in the germline V gene (reference sequence). The CDR3 sequence is 13 residues long. The V and J ends lost 0 bases and 11 bases respectively, with 11 bases between them. CDR3 region: CASSQDRGAAQHF. CDR3 DNA: TGTGCCAGCAGCCAAGATCGGGGTGCGGCCCAGCATTTT.

This rearrangement joins TRBV20-1 to TRBJ2-1, with 9 nucleotides matching TRBD2. The CDR3 has 13 residues. The germline gives CDR1 DFQATT, CDR2 SNEGSKA (reference sequence). V shed 3 bases and J 6 bases; nucleotides not matched to a gene: 3. In DNA, the CDR3 is TGCAGTGCTAGGACTAGCGGCCGCAATGAGCAGTTCTTC. Its protein is CSARTSGRNEQFF.

This clonotype was counted only a few times. Written as DNA, the CDR3 is TGTGCCTGGAGTAGGCTAGAGCAGTACTTC. This sequence encodes CAWSRLEQYF. This chain connects TRBV30 to TRBJ2-7, with no clear D. Trimming left V 2 bases short and J 7 bases short, with 6 bases between. CDR1 and CDR2 from the germline V gene are GTSNPN and SVGIG (reference sequence). The CDR3 consists of 10 residues.

The chain has TRBV20-1 and TRBJ1-6; D is perhaps TRBD1 (5 bases). The CDR3 extends over 14 amino acids. Trimming took 6 bases from V and 5 from J, leaving 14 bases between them. Germline V gene lookup returns CDR1 DFQATT and CDR2 SNEGSKA (reference sequence). The CDR3 protein is CSASGTGNNSPLHF. The DNA for the CDR3 is TGCAGTGCCTCCGGGACGGGGAATAATTCACCCCTCCACTTT.